There are many counts of the clone carrying this T cell receptor beta chain. Its antigen is not known. The data belong to a study of T-cell reconstitution after alpha-beta-depleted transplantation in children. A TCRbeta library incorporating unique molecular identifiers was prepared. TCRdb fed the PCR reads into MiXCR, producing one record per CDR3 protein. The sample includes 40,000 to 55,000 distinct CDR3 sequences, approximately 9.2% of them seen just once. This CDR3 has 14 amino acids. V trimming: 6 bases; J trimming: 4 bases; junction bases outside the gene matches: 6. Study findings and constraints: Expanded graft clones, several hundred of them, were reportedly the source of alpha-beta T cells about two months after transplant.

The material was PBMCs, mostly from graft donor cells, obtained 60 days after TCRalphabeta/CD19-depleted stem cell transplant. The TCR originated in a male patient between 2 and 15 years old who had a stem cell transplant for chronic granulomatous disease, so the T cells may come from the graft donor. The rearrangement uses TRBV12-3 or TRBV12-4 and TRBJ2-7; 10 bases fit TRBD1. CDR3 region: CASRGGGQGYEQYF. CDR3 DNA: TGTGCCAGCAGGGGGGGGGGACAGGGGTACGAGCAGTACTTC.